This T cell receptor (beta chain) originates from a study of shared clonotypes between healthy human individuals. Study-level findings and limits: Investigators collected only blood, and repertoires in tissues likely differ.

V gave up 2 bases and J gave up 5 bases, with 18 bases separating them. CDR1 is MNHEY and CDR2 is SVGAGI in the germline V gene. This CDR3 contains 16 residues. About this clone itself: As yet, its antigen is unknown.

The deep-level immunoSEQ assay was used. In the authors' workflow: ImmunoSEQ yielded junction-only sequences lacking quality scores, so filtering differed. Assay used: immunoSEQ multiplex PCR; TCRdb lists only in-frame clones, some missing. That table supplies the V and J calls and clone size; D and trimming were determined from the DNA. Among just over 2,000,000 clones listed, approximately 95% were seen once. Selected positively for CCR7 and CD45RO-negative, naive CD8 cells excluded terminally differentiated effector memory CD45RA+ cells. This chain links TRBV6-5 with TRBJ2-5; perhaps TRBD2 as D (6 bases). The clonotype comes from a man aged 18 to 30 in good health. Sample: naive CD8+ T cells sorted from blood. The CDR3 loop is CASSYAGWGERETQYF. The DNA of the CDR3 is TGTGCCAGCAGTTACGCTGGGTGGGGGGAGAGGGAGACCCAGTACTTC.